These 8 T cell receptor beta chains originate from one sample sequenced in a study of human T cells and chemical hapten exposure. Specified time point: patch test 3, about 24 weeks after DPC sensitization. Noted treatment: therapeutic diphenylcyclopropenone sensitization with weekly scalp DPC. Each CDR3 protein is one row after TCRdb ran MiXCR on the RACE reads. The sample has about 190,000 distinct CDR3 sequences, about 25% seen once. The starting material was whole blood, obtained in connection with sensitization to the hapten diphenylcyclopropenone (DPC). The receptors derive from a woman aged 40 to 50 with alopecia areata. Some clones in this sample may be carry-over from other donors' samples.

This clonotype was detected only a few times. The CDR3 protein is CASSRPVVSGQNFYNEQFF. CDR3 bases: TGTGCCAGCAGCCGTCCCGTGGTATCCGGACAAAACTTCTACAATGAGCAGTTCTTC. The rearrangement joins TRBV7-2 to TRBJ2-1; D may be TRBD1 (5 bases). The CDR3 consists of 19 residues. With 5 bases removed from V and 3 bases from J, the gap between germline ends came to 26 bases. Germline CDR1 and CDR2: SGHTA and FQGNSA.

The sample holds many counts of this clonotype. CDR3 amino acids: CSARDYRREDGYTF. CDR3 nucleotides: TGCAGTGCTAGAGATTATCGGAGGGAAGACGGCTACACCTTC. V is TRBV20-1 and J is TRBJ1-2; D is unclear. In germline, CDR1 is DFQATT, CDR2 SNEGSKA (reference sequence). The CDR3 runs to 14 residues. Between the trimmed V and J ends, which lost 0 bases and 8 bases, there was a span of 16 bases.

The J gene is TRBJ2-7, the V gene TRBV28; no clear D. CDR1 and CDR2 (germline): MDHEN, SYDVKM. The length of the CDR3 is 12 residues. The V and J ends lost 6 bases and 3 bases respectively, with 9 bases between them. The CDR3 spells CASRPSGYEQYF. The CDR3 region has the DNA TGTGCCAGCAGGCCGTCCGGCTACGAGCAGTACTTC.

This clonotype came up a few times. One base away lies a much larger clone, so this may be a sequencing read error. This sequence joins TRBV12-3 or TRBV12-4 and TRBJ2-3; D gene uncertain. Trimming left V 8 bases short and J 0 bases short, with 3 bases between. This CDR3 has 11 residues. CDR3 in amino acids: CASGSTDTQYF. In DNA form, the CDR3 reads TGTGCCAGCGGGAGCACAGATACGCAGTATTTT.

The V call is TRBV20-1, the J call TRBJ2-7; possibly TRBD2 for D (6 bases). Trimming shortened V by 6 bases and J by 6 bases, and 18 bases separated the two germline ends. The CDR3 is made up of 13 amino acids. Germline loops: CDR1 DFQATT, CDR2 SNEGSKA (reference sequence). The CDR3 DNA reads as TGCAGTGCGCCCTGGGGGGAAACTATCGAGCAGTACTTC. This translates into CSAPWGETIEQYF.

This clonotype was detected only a few times. The J gene is TRBJ2-7, the V gene TRBV11-2, with a tentative D call TRBD1 (8 bases). This CDR3 is 15 amino acids long. V gave up 4 bases and J gave up 2 bases, with 15 bases separating them. Germline CDR1 SGHAT, CDR2 FQNNGV. CDR3 amino acids: CASSSRTGRAYEQYF. The DNA of the CDR3 is TGTGCCAGCAGCTCCCGGACAGGGAGGGCCTACGAGCAGTACTTC.

The chain has TRBV5-1 and TRBJ1-2, with a weak D call TRBD1 (6 bases). The CDR3 totals 15 residues. Trimming removed 4 bases at V and 4 bases at J, with 17 bases between. Germline V gives CDR1 SGHRS, CDR2 YFSETQ. This chain's CDR3 is CASSPVWGGSYGYTF. CDR3 in DNA: TGCGCCAGCAGCCCCGTTTGGGGGGGCAGCTATGGCTACACCTTC.

This clonotype was observed a handful of times. Sequence at one end of the junction differs from germline and may be a read error. The chain combines TRBV7-7 with TRBJ2-2, with 13 bases lining up with TRBD2. The CDR3 is 19 residues long. Per germline, CDR1 SSHAT and CDR2 FNYEAQ (reference sequence). The CDR3 sequence: CASSPGRLAGGANTGELFF. The CDR3 nucleotides are TGTGCTAGCAGCCCCGGTCGACTAGCGGGGGGAGCTAACACCGGGGAGCTGTTTTTT.